The 14 T cell receptor beta chains given below trace back to one sample, sequenced in a study of blood T cell repertoires in COVID-19. Produced via immunoSEQ multiplex PCR; TCRdb's table is partial and in-frame only. The sample consists of about 140,000 clones, approximately 84% of them appearing once. The sample taken for sequencing was peripheral blood. Source of these receptors: a human donor in a cohort sampled during active COVID-19.

This CDR3 is CASSLVGSGASYNEQFF. The CDR3 region has the DNA TGTGCCAGCAGCTTAGTGGGTAGCGGGGCCTCCTACAATGAGCAGTTCTTC. The chain has TRBV7-8 and TRBJ2-1, with 8 bases lining up with TRBD2. The CDR3 consists of 17 residues. Looked up from germline, CDR1 is SGHVS and CDR2 is FQNEAQ. V lost 1 base and J lost 0; bases outside the gene matches: 5.

This clone was detected ten times or more. The J gene is TRBJ2-1, the V gene TRBV4-2; the D gene is possibly TRBD2 (7 bases). This CDR3 has 16 residues. Germline V gene lookup returns CDR1 LGHNA and CDR2 YNFKEQ. Trimming took off 3 bases at V and 4 bases at J, with 16 bases between the two ends. The CDR3 coding sequence is TGTGCCAGCAGCCACCCAGAGGGGGGGTCTTACAATGAGCAGTTCTTC. Its protein is CASSHPEGGSYNEQFF.

The V and J genes are TRBV4-1 and TRBJ1-6; D call uncertain. Trimming cost V 0 bases and J 2 bases, with 8 bases left between them. CDR3 length: 16 amino acids. Germline V gene data show CDR1 as MGHRA and CDR2 as YSYEKL. The DNA of the CDR3 is TGCGCCAGCAGCCAAGACGGAAGCGCCTATAATTCACCCCTCCACTTT. Its translation: CASSQDGSAYNSPLHF.

This rearrangement joins TRBV4-3 to TRBJ2-1; TRBD1 agrees at 8 bases. V trimming: 6 bases; J trimming: 3 bases; junction bases outside the gene matches: 7. CDR1 is LGHNA, CDR2 YSLEER, per germline. This CDR3 comprises 15 residues. The CDR3 DNA reads as TGCGCCAGCAGGTCCGGGACAGGTAACTACAATGAGCAGTTCTTC. It is translated as CASRSGTGNYNEQFF.

The chain recombines TRBV6-1 with TRBJ2-7; D is undetermined. V gave up 2 bases and J gave up 5 bases, with 10 bases separating them. There are 13 residues in the CDR3. Germline V gene lookup returns CDR1 MNHNS and CDR2 SASEGT. CDR3 loop: CASSEIVVDEQYF. CDR3 in DNA: TGTGCCAGCAGTGAAATTGTGGTAGACGAGCAGTACTTC.

The chain links TRBV18 to TRBJ1-6; tentative D call: TRBD1 (5 bases). The CDR3 sequence is 15 residues long. Germline CDR1 is KGHSH and CDR2 is LQKENI. The germline V and J ends were trimmed by 2 bases and 7 bases, with 12 bases remaining between them. The CDR3 sequence: CASSPSVTVNSPLHF. The CDR3 bases are TGTGCCAGCTCACCATCAGTGACAGTAAATTCACCCCTCCACTTT.

The CDR3: CASSIEGGAGLLYNEQFF. DNA of the CDR3: TGTGCCAGTAGTATAGAGGGAGGGGCAGGGTTACTCTACAATGAGCAGTTCTTC. The rearrangement uses TRBV19 and TRBJ2-1, with 7 bases aligning to TRBD2. The germline V gene has CDR1 LNHDA and CDR2 SQIVND (reference sequence). J was trimmed by 3 bases and V by 0 bases; bases with no gene match: 11. This CDR3 is 18 amino acids long.

The chain links TRBV30 to TRBJ2-3; TRBD2 aligns across 8 bases. CDR3 length: 15 amino acids. The germline V gene encodes CDR1 GTSNPN and CDR2 SVGIG (reference sequence). V was clipped by 1 base and J by 2 bases; unmatched bases: 5. CDR3 region: CAWSGTGGFTDTQYF. The CDR3 coding sequence is TGTGCCTGGAGTGGGACGGGAGGGTTCACAGATACGCAGTATTTT.

This chain joins TRBV5-4 and TRBJ1-4; 8 positions agree with TRBD1. Trimming took 3 bases from V and 6 from J; bases not matched to a gene: 4. Germline V gene lookup returns CDR1 SGHNT and CDR2 YYREEE (reference sequence). This CDR3 contains 14 residues. The CDR3 DNA is TGTGCCAGCAGCTCGCAGGGGGCAGATGAAAAACTGTTTTTT. It specifies CASSSQGADEKLFF.

The rearrangement joins TRBV6-1 to TRBJ1-1; maybe TRBD1 (5 bases). Germline CDR1 is MNHNS and CDR2 is SASEGT. The CDR3 length is 15 residues. V shed 3 bases and J shed 4 bases, with 15 bases lying between them. The CDR3 nucleotides read TGTGCCAGCAGTGATTCCCGACGTGGGGCCACTGAAGCTTTCTTT. Translating gives CASSDSRRGATEAFF.

This clone was seen once. The genes are TRBV5-4 and TRBJ1-5, with D maybe TRBD1 (6 bases). In germline, CDR1 is SGHNT, CDR2 YYREEE (reference sequence). Trimming left V 10 bases short and J 5 bases short, with 13 bases between. This CDR3 is built from 12 residues. The CDR3 DNA follows: TGTGCCGCCGGGGGGCGAGATCAGCCCCAGCATTTT. Translation gives CAAGGRDQPQHF. The full variable domain, with the rest looked up from reference TRBV5-4 and TRBJ1-5, is ETGVTQSPTHLIKTRGQQVTLRCSSQSGHNTVSWYQQALGQGPQFIFQYYREEENGRGNFPPRFSGLQFPNYSSELNVNALELDDSALYLCAAGGRDQPQHFGDGTRLSIL.

This clone has more than one count but fewer than ten. V usage is TRBV19 and J usage is TRBJ2-5; no reliable D call. Per the germline V gene, CDR1 is LNHDA and CDR2 is SQIVND (reference sequence). V was clipped by 3 bases and J by 3 bases, with 17 bases between them. This CDR3 spans 16 amino acids. This chain's CDR3 is CASSISSLRGKETQYF. The CDR3 DNA follows: TGTGCCAGTAGTATTTCCAGTCTGAGAGGAAAAGAGACCCAGTACTTC.

V and J are TRBV5-1 and TRBJ2-1, with 9 bases aligning to TRBD1. V lost 0 bases and J lost 8; bases outside the gene matches: 12. This CDR3 spans 17 amino acids. Germline V gene sequence: CDR1 SGHRS, CDR2 YFSETQ. The CDR3 coding sequence is TGCGCCAGCAGCTTGGTGAGCGGAACAGGGGGCTTCGATGAGCAGTTCTTC. Translation gives CASSLVSGTGGFDEQFF.

The chain has TRBV29-1 and TRBJ2-3; no reliable D call. Germline CDR1 reads SQVTM; CDR2 reads ANQGSEA. This CDR3 has 13 amino acids. Trimming stripped 7 bases from V and 11 bases from J, with 22 bases between. CDR3 residues: CSAPGPQDVEQYF. The CDR3, as DNA: TGCAGCGCTCCTGGGCCCCAGGATGTTGAGCAGTATTTT.